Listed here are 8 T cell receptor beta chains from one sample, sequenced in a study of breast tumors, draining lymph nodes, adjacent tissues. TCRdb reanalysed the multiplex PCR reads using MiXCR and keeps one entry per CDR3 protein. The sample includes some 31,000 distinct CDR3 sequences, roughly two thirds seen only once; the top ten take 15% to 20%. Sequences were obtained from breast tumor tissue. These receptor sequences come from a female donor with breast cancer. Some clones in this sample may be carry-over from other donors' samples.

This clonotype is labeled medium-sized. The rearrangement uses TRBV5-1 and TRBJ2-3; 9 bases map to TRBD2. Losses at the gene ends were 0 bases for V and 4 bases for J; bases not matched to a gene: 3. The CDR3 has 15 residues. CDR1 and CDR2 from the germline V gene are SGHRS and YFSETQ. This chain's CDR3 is CASSLEGGGADTQYF. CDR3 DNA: TGCGCCAGCAGCTTGGAGGGCGGGGGGGCAGATACGCAGTATTTT.

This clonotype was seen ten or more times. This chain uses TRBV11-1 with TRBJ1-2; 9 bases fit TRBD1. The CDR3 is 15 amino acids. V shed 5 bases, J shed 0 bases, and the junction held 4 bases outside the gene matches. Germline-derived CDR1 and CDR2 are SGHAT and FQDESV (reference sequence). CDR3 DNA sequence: TGTGCCAGCAGCCCCAGGACAGGGGCTAACTATGGCTACACCTTC. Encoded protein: CASSPRTGANYGYTF. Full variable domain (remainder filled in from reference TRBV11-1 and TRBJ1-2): EAEVAQSPRYKITEKSQAVAFWCDPISGHATLYWYRQILGQGPELLVQFQDESVVDDSQLPKDRFSAERLKGVDSTLKIQPAELGDSAMYLCASSPRTGANYGYTFGSGTRLTVV.

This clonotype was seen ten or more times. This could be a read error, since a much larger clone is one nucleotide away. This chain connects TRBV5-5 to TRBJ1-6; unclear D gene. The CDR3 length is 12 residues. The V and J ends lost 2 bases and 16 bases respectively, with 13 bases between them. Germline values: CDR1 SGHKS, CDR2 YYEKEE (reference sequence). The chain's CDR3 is CASSLSNAGLHF. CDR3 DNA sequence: TGTGCCAGCAGCTTAAGTAACGCCGGACTCCACTTT.

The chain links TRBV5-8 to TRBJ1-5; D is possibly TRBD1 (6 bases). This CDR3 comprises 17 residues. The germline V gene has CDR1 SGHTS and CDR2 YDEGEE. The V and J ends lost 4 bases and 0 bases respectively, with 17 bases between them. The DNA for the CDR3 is TGTGCCAGCAGCCGACACAGGGATTCCTATAGCAATCAGCCCCAGCATTTT. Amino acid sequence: CASSRHRDSYSNQPQHF.

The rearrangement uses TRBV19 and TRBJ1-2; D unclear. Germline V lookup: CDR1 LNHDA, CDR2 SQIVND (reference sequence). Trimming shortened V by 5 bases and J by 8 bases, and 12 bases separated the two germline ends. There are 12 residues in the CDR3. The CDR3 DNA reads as TGTGCCAGTAGTGTCAACGCCTTGGGCTACACCTTC. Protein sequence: CASSVNALGYTF.

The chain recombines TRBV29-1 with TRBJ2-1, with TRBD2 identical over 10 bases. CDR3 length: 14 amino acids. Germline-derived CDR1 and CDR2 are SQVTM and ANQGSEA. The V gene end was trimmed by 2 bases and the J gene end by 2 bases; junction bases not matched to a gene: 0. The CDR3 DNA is TGCAGCGTTGAACTAGCGGGGGCCTACAATGAGCAGTTCTTC. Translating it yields CSVELAGAYNEQFF.

The chain's CDR3 is CASSDRDRGRVWADTQYF. The CDR3, as DNA: TGTGCCAGCAGCGATAGAGACAGGGGGCGCGTTTGGGCAGATACGCAGTATTTT. The chain is built from TRBV9 and TRBJ2-3, with 10 bases fitting TRBD1. Germline V gene lookup returns CDR1 SGDLS and CDR2 YYNGEE. J gave up 4 bases and V 3 bases, and 14 bases lay outside the gene matches. This CDR3 comprises 18 residues.

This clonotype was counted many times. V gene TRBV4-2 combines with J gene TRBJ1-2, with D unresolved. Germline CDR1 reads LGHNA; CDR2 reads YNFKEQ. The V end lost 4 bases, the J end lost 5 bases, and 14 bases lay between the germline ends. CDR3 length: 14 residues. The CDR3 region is CASSPLAGKYGYTF. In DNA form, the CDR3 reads TGTGCCAGCAGCCCACTAGCAGGAAAGTATGGCTACACCTTC.